This TCR beta chain originates from a study of cytomegalovirus exposure and HLA in healthy donors. The junction had 5 bases not matched to a gene; V was cut back by 4 bases and J by 5 bases. Germline V gene sequence: CDR1 SEHNR, CDR2 FQNEAQ (reference sequence). CDR3 length equals 15 residues. This clone is a singleton in its sample. Vbeta (60) and Jbeta (13) primers were used in the PCR. Clones were sequenced by immunoSEQ multiplex PCR, and TCRdb holds only the in-frame ones, with some missing. The sample records 100,000 to 150,000 clones, roughly 72% being singletons. The specimen sequenced was PBMCs. This TCR derives from a woman between 45 and 60 years old in good health and CMV-seropositive. The chain links TRBV7-9 to TRBJ2-1, with 10 positions matching TRBD1. The CDR3: CASSSFGTGDNEQFF. The CDR3 DNA reads as TGTGCCAGCAGCTCCTTCGGGACAGGGGACAATGAGCAGTTCTTC. Together with reference TRBV7-9 and TRBJ2-1, the CDR3 gives the full variable domain: DTGVSQNPRHKITKRGQNVTFRCDPISEHNRLYWYRQTLGQGPEFLTYFQNEAQLEKSRLLSDRFSAERPKGSFSTLEIQRTEQGDSAMYLCASSSFGTGDNEQFFGPGTRLTVL.